What follows are 26 T cell receptor beta chains derived from one specimen sequenced in a study of beta chain features in type 1 diabetes. Broader study findings: Type 1 diabetes patients had TCRB CDR3s that were shorter (moderately but significantly so) in all four CD4+ subsets.

Expressed TCRB transcripts got sequenced, as all isolated RNA was reverse transcribed. Repertoires were generated with immunoSEQ multiplex PCR, while TCRdb's copy carries only in-frame clones and drops some. The table lists about 29,000 clones, 56% of them singletons. Their recognized antigens are unknown. The sequenced material came from Tregs from blood. Source of these receptors: a woman under 30 with type 1 diabetes.

The chain combines TRBV7-2 with TRBJ2-3, with 11 positions matching TRBD2. In germline, CDR1 is SGHTA, CDR2 FQGNSA. V lost 2 bases, J lost 1 base, and 2 bases stayed unmatched. This CDR3 contains 16 residues. CDR3: CASSLTLAGGTDTQYF. The CDR3 bases are TGTGCCAGCAGCTTAACACTAGCGGGGGGCACAGATACGCAGTATTTT.

The chain uses TRBV5-1 and TRBJ2-5; D ambiguous. The germline V gene has CDR1 SGHRS and CDR2 YFSETQ. Deletions cut 0 bases from V and 5 bases from J, with 14 bases between. The length of the CDR3 is 15 residues. CDR3 DNA sequence: TGCGCCAGCAGCTTGGATGTCGCCCCCAGGGAGACCCAGTACTTC. Protein: CASSLDVAPRETQYF.

This clone was recorded once. The genes are TRBV19 and TRBJ2-2, with D maybe TRBD1 (5 bases). The CDR3 spans 14 residues. From germline, CDR1 is LNHDA and CDR2 SQIVND (reference sequence). Trimming pared 7 bases from V and 3 bases from J, leaving 12 bases between. CDR3 DNA sequence: TGTGCCAGTAAGACAGTTATTCACACCGGGGAGCTGTTTTTT. It specifies CASKTVIHTGELFF.

The chain recombines TRBV5-4 with TRBJ1-2; perhaps TRBD1 as D (6 bases). V gave up 4 bases and J gave up 4 bases, with 20 bases separating them. CDR3 size: 16 residues. The V gene's germline CDR1 is SGHNT and CDR2 YYREEE (reference sequence). CDR3 amino acids: CASSPSRTAWGYGYTF. The CDR3 nucleotides are TGTGCCAGCAGCCCCTCCAGGACAGCCTGGGGCTATGGCTACACCTTC.

The chain employs TRBV14 and TRBJ2-7; unclear D gene. V was trimmed by 4 bases and J by 0 bases, leaving 10 bases between them. Germline-derived CDR1 and CDR2 are SGHDN and FVKESK. The CDR3 has 14 amino acids. CDR3 in DNA: TGTGCCAGCAGCCCCCGTTGGAGCTCCTACGAGCAGTACTTC. Amino acid sequence: CASSPRWSSYEQYF. The variable domain in full, completed from reference TRBV14 and TRBJ2-7, reads EAGVTQFPSHSVIEKGQTVTLRCDPISGHDNLYWYRRVMGKEIKFLLHFVKESKQDESGMPNNRFLAERTGGTYSTLKVQPAELEDSGVYFCASSPRWSSYEQYFGPGTRLTVT.

The chain has TRBV27 and TRBJ2-6; no definite D call. V was cut by 6 bases and J by 0 bases, with 18 bases left in between. From germline, CDR1 is MNHEY and CDR2 SMNVEV (reference sequence). This CDR3 contains 18 residues. The CDR3: CASSPDAAELSGANVLTF. CDR3 nucleotide sequence: TGTGCCAGCAGCCCAGATGCGGCGGAACTCTCTGGGGCCAACGTCCTGACTTTC.

The chain joins TRBV29-1 to TRBJ2-3, with D perhaps TRBD1 (5 bases). The CDR3 covers 13 residues. CDR1 SQVTM and CDR2 ANQGSEA come from the germline V gene. The germline V and J ends were trimmed by 3 bases and 0 bases, with 7 bases remaining between them. CDR3 region: CSVEGLSTDTQYF. The CDR3 DNA is TGCAGCGTTGAGGGGCTAAGCACAGATACGCAGTATTTT.

The chain joins TRBV4-1 to TRBJ2-1; no clear D. The CDR3 extends over 16 amino acids. Per germline, CDR1 MGHRA and CDR2 YSYEKL. V was pared by 3 bases and J by 1 base, with 13 bases between. The CDR3 bases are TGCGCCAGCAGCCAGGTCGACATGATTTCCTACAATGAGCAGTTCTTC. Protein: CASSQVDMISYNEQFF.

This clone has only a few counts. The chain joins TRBV5-1 to TRBJ2-5; TRBD2 might be the D (6 bases). Germline V gives CDR1 SGHRS, CDR2 YFSETQ. There are 15 residues in the CDR3. Trimming removed 0 bases from V and 2 bases from J, with 11 bases in between. The CDR3 sequence: CASSLGASEQETQYF. The CDR3 DNA follows: TGCGCCAGCAGCTTGGGTGCTAGCGAGCAAGAGACCCAGTACTTC.

There are a few counts of this clone. The chain uses TRBV18 and TRBJ1-2; 7 bases align to TRBD1. Germline V gene sequence: CDR1 KGHSH, CDR2 LQKENI. CDR3 length: 18 residues. Germline trimming cut 2 bases from V and 2 bases from J; bases unmatched to any gene: 14. CDR3 residues: CASSPSVTGRWGNYGYTF. CDR3 coding DNA: TGTGCCAGCTCACCAAGTGTGACAGGGAGATGGGGAAACTATGGCTACACCTTC.

The CDR3: CASSEFNQGGAAFF. The CDR3 DNA sequence: TGTGCCAGCAGTGAGTTTAATCAGGGTGGCGCTGCTTTCTTT. The J gene is TRBJ1-1, the V gene TRBV2, with D possibly matching TRBD1 (5 bases). The CDR3 contains 14 residues. In germline, CDR1 is SNHLY, CDR2 FYNNEI. Between the trimmed V and J ends, which lost 3 bases and 11 bases, there was a span of 19 bases. Full variable domain (remainder filled in from reference TRBV2 and TRBJ1-1): EPEVTQTPSHQVTQMGQEVILRCVPISNHLYFYWYRQILGQKVEFLVSFYNNEISEKSEIFDDQFSVERPDGSNFTLKIRSTKLEDSAMYFCASSEFNQGGAAFFGQGTRLTVV.

The rearrangement joins TRBV5-4 to TRBJ1-6; weak D call: TRBD1 (5 bases). V lost 4 bases, J lost 7 bases, and 9 bases lay in between. The CDR3 loop spans 13 amino acids. Per the germline V gene, CDR1 is SGHNT and CDR2 is YYREEE (reference sequence). CDR3 in DNA: TGTGCCAGCAGCCCCGCAGGGAATTCACCCCTCCACTTT. It translates to CASSPAGNSPLHF.

This clone was detected only once. V is TRBV11-1 and J is TRBJ2-1; 14 positions agree with TRBD2. This CDR3 comprises 15 residues. Trimming at V came to 4 bases and at J to 6 bases, leaving 2 bases not matched to a gene. Germline V gene sequence: CDR1 SGHAT, CDR2 FQDESV (reference sequence). This CDR3 is CASSYGTSGSNEQFF. CDR3 DNA sequence: TGTGCCAGCAGCTACGGGACTAGCGGGAGCAATGAGCAGTTCTTC.

This chain links TRBV5-6 with TRBJ1-1; 12 nucleotides align to TRBD1. The CDR3 contains 17 residues. V gave up 4 bases and J gave up 1 base; unmatched junction bases: 8. The germline gives CDR1 SGHDT, CDR2 YYEEEE. The CDR3 spells CASSLPGQGAENTEAFF. The CDR3 DNA follows: TGTGCCAGCAGCCTTCCGGGACAGGGGGCTGAGAACACTGAAGCTTTCTTT.

This clone was observed a few times. CDR3 sequence: CATLGLAGASYNEQFF. In DNA form, the CDR3 reads TGTGCCACCCTGGGACTAGCGGGGGCCTCCTACAATGAGCAGTTCTTC. The V call is TRBV10-3, the J call TRBJ2-1; 14 bases are shared with TRBD2. The CDR3 consists of 16 residues. V lost 10 bases, J lost 0 bases, and 5 bases stayed unmatched. CDR1 is ENHRY, CDR2 SYGVKD, per germline.

The chain joins TRBV5-1 to TRBJ1-5; D is perhaps TRBD1 (5 bases). Per germline, CDR1 SGHRS and CDR2 YFSETQ. The CDR3 spans 14 residues. Trimming stripped 2 bases from V and 5 bases from J, with 11 bases between. CDR3 nucleotide sequence: TGCGCCAGCAGCTTAGACAGACCCGATCAGCCCCAGCATTTT. It codes for CASSLDRPDQPQHF. The variable domain in full, completed from reference TRBV5-1 and TRBJ1-5, reads KAGVTQTPRYLIKTRGQQVTLSCSPISGHRSVSWYQQTPGQGLQFLFEYFSETQRNKGNFPGRFSGRQFSNSRSEMNVSTLELGDSALYLCASSLDRPDQPQHFGDGTRLSIL.

This clone was recorded once. The chain combines TRBV30 with TRBJ1-4, with TRBD1 matching over 8 bases. V lost 5 bases and J lost 8; bases outside the gene matches: 7. Germline V CDR1 and CDR2: GTSNPN, SVGIG (reference sequence). The CDR3 is made up of 13 amino acids. Here the CDR3 DNA reads TGTGCCTGGGGACAGGGTATTGGCGAAAAACTGTTTTTT. It specifies CAWGQGIGEKLFF.

V and J are TRBV28 and TRBJ2-5, with D perhaps TRBD1 (5 bases). The J call is doubtful: the DNA matches TRBJ2-7 better. This CDR3 region has 15 residues. CDR1 is MDHEN and CDR2 is SYDVKM in the germline V gene. The CDR3 loop reads CASSFPAAGLGEQYF. The CDR3 coding sequence is TGTGCCAGCAGTTTCCCCGCTGCAGGGTTGGGCGAGCAGTACTTC.

This chain links TRBV27 with TRBJ1-2, with TRBD1 matching over 7 bases. V shed 3 bases, J shed 6 bases, and the junction held 4 bases outside the gene matches. Per germline, CDR1 MNHEY and CDR2 SMNVEV (reference sequence). The CDR3 spans 13 residues. As DNA, the CDR3 is TGTGCCAGCAGTTTGGTACAGGGGCATGGCTACACCTTC. Translating gives CASSLVQGHGYTF.

The V and J genes are TRBV28 and TRBJ2-3; 12 bases map to TRBD2. Per the germline V gene, CDR1 is MDHEN and CDR2 is SYDVKM. Trimming took 5 bases from V and 5 from J; bases not matched to a gene: 8. The CDR3 spans 16 residues. The CDR3 spells CASSRTLAGGLDTQYF. CDR3 coding DNA: TGTGCCAGCAGTCGGACCCTAGCGGGAGGGTTAGATACGCAGTATTTT. Full variable domain (remainder filled in from reference TRBV28 and TRBJ2-3): DVKVTQSSRYLVKRTGEKVFLECVQDMDHENMFWYRQDPGLGLRLIYFSYDVKMKEKGDIPEGYSVSREKKERFSLILESASTNQTSMYLCASSRTLAGGLDTQYFGPGTRLTVL.

The chain employs TRBV10-3 and TRBJ2-2; D may be TRBD1 (6 bases). Germline values: CDR1 ENHRY, CDR2 SYGVKD. Trimming took off 7 bases at V and 4 bases at J, with 16 bases between the two ends. The CDR3 sequence is 15 residues long. CDR3 in amino acids: CAIMRSGVGTGELFF. CDR3 nucleotide sequence: TGTGCCATCATGCGCTCAGGGGTGGGCACCGGGGAGCTGTTTTTT.

This rearrangement joins TRBV18 to TRBJ2-5; 12 nucleotides line up with TRBD1. Germline CDR1 reads KGHSH; CDR2 reads LQKENI. CDR3 size: 18 residues. The V and J ends lost 0 bases and 12 bases, in that order; junction bases with no gene match: 17. The CDR3 DNA follows: TGTGCCAGCTCACCACCCGGGACAGGGGGCCGGTATCAACGGGCGGAGTACTTC. This codes for CASSPPGTGGRYQRAEYF.

This clone was recorded only once. This chain connects TRBV28 to TRBJ2-1; the D gene is possibly TRBD2 (6 bases). The CDR3 has 14 residues. With 9 bases removed from V and 5 bases from J, the gap between germline ends came to 17 bases. CDR1 and CDR2 from the germline V gene are MDHEN and SYDVKM. The CDR3 sequence: CASRRRGTNNEQFF. Written as DNA, the CDR3 is TGTGCCAGTAGAAGGAGGGGAACGAACAATGAGCAGTTCTTC.

For the CDR3, the DNA is TGTGCCAGCGGACAGGGGGCAACTAATGAAAAACTGTTTTTT. Translation gives CASGQGATNEKLFF. The gene calls are TRBV7-9 and TRBJ1-4, with TRBD1 matching 10 bases. Germline CDR1 reads SEHNR; CDR2 reads FQNEAQ (reference sequence). The CDR3 is 14 amino acids. With 8 bases clipped from V and 0 bases from J, the junction kept 0 bases outside the gene matches.

The chain links TRBV10-1 to TRBJ1-5; 8 bases are shared with TRBD1. CDR1 and CDR2 (germline): WNHNN, SYGVQD (reference sequence). This CDR3 has 15 residues. V was pared by 2 bases and J by 4 bases, with 4 bases of the junction left unmatched. The CDR3 region is CASSEPGQENQPQHF. The CDR3 DNA is TGCGCCAGCAGTGAGCCGGGACAGGAGAATCAGCCCCAGCATTTT.

The chain has TRBV12-5 and TRBJ1-1; a possible D gene is TRBD1 (5 bases). Per the germline V gene, CDR1 is LGHNT and CDR2 is FRNRAP. CDR3 length: 17 amino acids. The V end was cut by 6 bases, the J end by 3 bases, with 23 bases between. The DNA for the CDR3 is TGTGCTAGTGGACGTTCCTCCTCCGGGACTCTGTACACTGAAGCTTTCTTT. Amino acid sequence: CASGRSSSGTLYTEAFF.